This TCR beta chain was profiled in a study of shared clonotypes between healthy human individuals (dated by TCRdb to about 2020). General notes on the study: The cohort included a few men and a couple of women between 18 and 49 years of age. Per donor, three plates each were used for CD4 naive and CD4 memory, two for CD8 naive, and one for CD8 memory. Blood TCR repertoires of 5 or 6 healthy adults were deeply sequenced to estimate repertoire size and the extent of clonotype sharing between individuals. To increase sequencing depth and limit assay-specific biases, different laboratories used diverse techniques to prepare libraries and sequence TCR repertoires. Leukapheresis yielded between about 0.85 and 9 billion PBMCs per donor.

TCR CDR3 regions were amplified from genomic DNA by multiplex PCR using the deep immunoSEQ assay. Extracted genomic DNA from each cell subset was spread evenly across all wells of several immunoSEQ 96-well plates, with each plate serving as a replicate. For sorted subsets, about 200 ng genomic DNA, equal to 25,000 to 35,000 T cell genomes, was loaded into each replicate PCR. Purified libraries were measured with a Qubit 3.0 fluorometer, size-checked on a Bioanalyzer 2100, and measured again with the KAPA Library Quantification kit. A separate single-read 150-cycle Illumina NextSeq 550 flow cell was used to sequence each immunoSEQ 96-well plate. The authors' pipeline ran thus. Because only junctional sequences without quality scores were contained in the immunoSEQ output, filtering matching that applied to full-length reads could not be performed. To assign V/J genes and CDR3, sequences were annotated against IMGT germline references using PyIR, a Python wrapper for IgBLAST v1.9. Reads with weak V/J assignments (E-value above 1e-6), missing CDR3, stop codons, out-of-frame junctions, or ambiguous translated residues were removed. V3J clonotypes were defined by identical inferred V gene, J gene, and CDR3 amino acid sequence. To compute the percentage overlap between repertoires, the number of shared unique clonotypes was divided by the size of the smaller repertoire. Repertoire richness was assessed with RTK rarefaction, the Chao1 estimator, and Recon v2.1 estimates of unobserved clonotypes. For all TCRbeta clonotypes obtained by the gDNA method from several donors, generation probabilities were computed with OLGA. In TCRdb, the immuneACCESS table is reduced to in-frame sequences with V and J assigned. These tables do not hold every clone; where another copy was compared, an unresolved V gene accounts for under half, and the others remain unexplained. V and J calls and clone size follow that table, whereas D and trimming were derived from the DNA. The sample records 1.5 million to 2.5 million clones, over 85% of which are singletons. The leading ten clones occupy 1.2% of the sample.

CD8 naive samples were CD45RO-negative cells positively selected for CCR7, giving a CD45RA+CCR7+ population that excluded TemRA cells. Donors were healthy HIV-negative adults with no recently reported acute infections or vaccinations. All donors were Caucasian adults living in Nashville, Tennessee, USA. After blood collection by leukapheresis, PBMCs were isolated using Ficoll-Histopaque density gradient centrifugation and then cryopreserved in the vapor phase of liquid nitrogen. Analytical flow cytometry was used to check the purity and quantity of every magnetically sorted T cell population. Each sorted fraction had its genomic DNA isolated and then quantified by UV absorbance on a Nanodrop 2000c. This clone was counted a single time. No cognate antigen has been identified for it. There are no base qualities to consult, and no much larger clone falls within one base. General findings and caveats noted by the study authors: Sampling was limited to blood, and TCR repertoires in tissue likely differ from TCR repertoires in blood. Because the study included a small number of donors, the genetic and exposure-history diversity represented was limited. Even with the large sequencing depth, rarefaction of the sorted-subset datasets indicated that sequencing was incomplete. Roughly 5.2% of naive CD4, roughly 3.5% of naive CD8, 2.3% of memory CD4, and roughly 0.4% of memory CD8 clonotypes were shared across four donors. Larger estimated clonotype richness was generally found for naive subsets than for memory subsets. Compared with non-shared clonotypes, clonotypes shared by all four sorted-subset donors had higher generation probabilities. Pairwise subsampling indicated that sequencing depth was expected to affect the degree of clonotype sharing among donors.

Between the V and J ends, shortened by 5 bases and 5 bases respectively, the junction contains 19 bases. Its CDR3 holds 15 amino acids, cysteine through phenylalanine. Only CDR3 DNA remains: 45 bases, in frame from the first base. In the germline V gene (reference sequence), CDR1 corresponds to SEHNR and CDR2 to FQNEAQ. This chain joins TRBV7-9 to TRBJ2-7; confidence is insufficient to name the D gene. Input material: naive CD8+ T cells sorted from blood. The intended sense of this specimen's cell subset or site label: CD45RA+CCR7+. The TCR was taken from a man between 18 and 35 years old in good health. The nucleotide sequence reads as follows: TGTGCCAGCAGCATCACCGCGGTACAACCGCACGAGCAGTACTTC. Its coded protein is CASSITAVQPHEQYF.